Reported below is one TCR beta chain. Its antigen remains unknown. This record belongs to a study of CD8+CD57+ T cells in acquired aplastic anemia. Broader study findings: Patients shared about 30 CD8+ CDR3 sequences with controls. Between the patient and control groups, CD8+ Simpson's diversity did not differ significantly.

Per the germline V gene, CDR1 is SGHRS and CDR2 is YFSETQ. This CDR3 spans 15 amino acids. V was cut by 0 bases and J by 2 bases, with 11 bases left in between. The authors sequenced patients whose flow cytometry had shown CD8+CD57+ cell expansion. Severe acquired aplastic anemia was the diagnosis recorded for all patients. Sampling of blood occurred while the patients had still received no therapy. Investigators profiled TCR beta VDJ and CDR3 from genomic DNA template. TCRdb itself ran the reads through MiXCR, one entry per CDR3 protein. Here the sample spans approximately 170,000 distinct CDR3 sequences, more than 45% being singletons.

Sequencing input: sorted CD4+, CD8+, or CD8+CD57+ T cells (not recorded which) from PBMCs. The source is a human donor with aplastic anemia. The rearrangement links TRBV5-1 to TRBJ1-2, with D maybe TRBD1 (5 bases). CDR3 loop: CASSLDMTVNYGYTF. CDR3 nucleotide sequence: TGCGCCAGCAGCTTGGATATGACAGTGAACTATGGCTACACCTTC.